The next 8 T cell receptor beta chains were all read from a single sample in a study of untreated major depressive disorder. The study, taken as a whole, reports: TRBV05-01 (Vbeta 5.1) usage was higher in CD4+ T cells of depressed patients than controls.

Antigen specificity for these receptors is unknown. TCRdb's table, derived via immunoSEQ multiplex PCR, lists solely in-frame clones and lacks some. The sample consists of 10,000 to 15,000 clones, around nine tenths of them appearing once. Sample: CD4+ T cells from PBMCs. The receptors stem from a woman aged 30 to 39 with major depressive disorder.

Here the CDR3 reads CASPTGADHTDTQYF. The CDR3 DNA is TGTGCCAGCCCAACGGGGGCGGACCACACAGATACGCAGTATTTT. The V gene is TRBV5-8, the J gene TRBJ2-3; tentatively, D is TRBD1 or TRBD2 (6 bases each). Trimming cost V 7 bases and J 2 bases, with 17 bases left between them. This CDR3 has 15 amino acids. Germline values: CDR1 SGHTS, CDR2 YDEGEE.

The J gene is TRBJ1-1, the V gene TRBV5-1; TRBD1 agrees at 11 bases. The CDR3 has 16 residues. V shed 1 base and J 5 bases; nucleotides not matched to a gene: 7. In germline, CDR1 is SGHRS, CDR2 YFSETQ. The CDR3 here is CASSLLLGTGGTEAFF. CDR3 coding DNA: TGCGCCAGCAGCTTGCTACTCGGGACAGGGGGGACTGAAGCTTTCTTT.

This clone has only one observation. This chain connects TRBV6-6 to TRBJ2-2; 11 bases are a match to TRBD2. V lost 6 bases and J lost 6; bases outside the gene matches: 9. CDR1 and CDR2 (germline): MNHNY, SVGAGI (reference sequence). The CDR3 has 16 amino acids. CDR3 bases: TGTGCCAGCAGAAAAGCCGGGACTAGCGGACCCGGGGAGCTGTTTTTT. This encodes CASRKAGTSGPGELFF.

This sequence joins TRBV5-1 and TRBJ2-5; D is perhaps TRBD1 (5 bases). CDR3 length: 14 amino acids. V lost 1 base and J 2 bases, leaving 9 bases between the germline ends. The germline V gene has CDR1 SGHRS and CDR2 YFSETQ. CDR3 residues: CASSLSRGQETQYF. CDR3 nucleotide sequence: TGCGCCAGCAGCTTGTCAAGGGGTCAAGAGACCCAGTACTTC.

The chain employs TRBV9 and TRBJ2-3, with 7 bases aligning to TRBD2. The V gene end was trimmed by 2 bases and the J gene end by 2 bases; junction bases not matched to a gene: 5. CDR3 length: 15 residues. Germline-derived CDR1 and CDR2 are SGDLS and YYNGEE. The CDR3 nucleotides are TGTGCCAGCAGCGTGAGCGGGATACTCACAGATACGCAGTATTTT. It codes for CASSVSGILTDTQYF.

This clone has just one count. V gene TRBV2 combines with J gene TRBJ1-3, with D maybe TRBD1 (5 bases). This CDR3 is built from 13 residues. CDR1 and CDR2 (germline): SNHLY, FYNNEI. Trimming stripped 4 bases from V and 3 bases from J, with 7 bases between. The CDR3 coding sequence is TGTGCCAGCAGTGCGGGGGATGGAAACACCATATATTTT. Its translation is CASSAGDGNTIYF.

The chain is built from TRBV7-9 and TRBJ1-2; tentative D call: TRBD1 (6 bases). The CDR3 is made up of 11 amino acids. The V gene lost 5 bases and the J gene lost 9 bases, with 10 bases spanning the gap. The germline V gene has CDR1 SEHNR and CDR2 FQNEAQ (reference sequence). CDR3 in DNA: TGTGCCAGCAGCGAGGGGGGAAGCTACACCTTC. Translating it yields CASSEGGSYTF.

The rearrangement links TRBV12-2 to TRBJ1-5. TRBV12-2 is a pseudogene segment. This CDR3 comprises 15 residues. The CDR3 here is CASRPLWGCNQPQHF. The CDR3, as DNA: TGTGCAAGTCGCCCCCTTTGGGGATGCAATCAGCCCCAGCATTTT.